These 12 T cell receptor beta chains originate from one sample sequenced in a study of cytomegalovirus exposure and HLA in healthy donors. 60 Vbeta and 13 Jbeta primers were used in PCR. Assay: immunoSEQ multiplex PCR; the TCRdb copy retains only in-frame clones and omits some. The table has about 130,000 clones, around 69% seen once. Source material: PBMCs. The receptors come from a human donor in good health.

In its sample, this clone was seen a few times. CDR3: CASSRSGGRTGELFF. The CDR3 DNA follows: TGCGCCAGCAGCAGGTCGGGAGGAAGAACCGGGGAGCTGTTTTTT. The genes are TRBV5-1 and TRBJ2-2; the match to TRBD2 covers 7 bases. The V segment lost 4 bases and the J segment 5 bases; nucleotides outside the gene matches: 8. The CDR3 spans 15 residues. Germline V CDR1 and CDR2: SGHRS, YFSETQ.

Written as DNA, the CDR3 is TGTGCCAGCAGTTTCCCCAACAAAGCGGGGGGTGAGCAGTTCTTC. Translated, it gives CASSFPNKAGGEQFF. The V call is TRBV27, the J call TRBJ2-1, with 9 bases lining up with TRBD2. CDR3 size: 15 residues. Losses at the gene ends were 3 bases for V and 9 bases for J; bases not matched to a gene: 9. Germline CDR1 MNHEY, CDR2 SMNVEV (reference sequence).

A few counts support this clone. The chain has TRBV5-4 and TRBJ1-4, with D possibly matching TRBD1 (6 bases). Trimming cost V 2 bases and J 1 base, with 12 bases left between them. This CDR3 has 16 amino acids. The germline V gene has CDR1 SGHNT and CDR2 YYREEE (reference sequence). CDR3 DNA: TGTGCCAGCAGCTTAGGGGGGGCTGGAACTAATGAAAAACTGTTTTTT. This sequence encodes CASSLGGAGTNEKLFF. Together with reference TRBV5-4 and TRBJ1-4, the CDR3 gives the full variable domain: ETGVTQSPTHLIKTRGQQVTLRCSSQSGHNTVSWYQQALGQGPQFIFQYYREEENGRGNFPPRFSGLQFPNYSSELNVNALELDDSALYLCASSLGGAGTNEKLFFGSGTQLSVL.

The chain uses TRBV2 and TRBJ1-4, with 7 bases that match TRBD1. From germline, CDR1 is SNHLY and CDR2 FYNNEI. The CDR3 contains 14 residues. V was clipped by 0 bases and J by 6 bases; unmatched bases: 1. The CDR3 sequence: CASSEAGGDEKLFF. In DNA form, the CDR3 reads TGTGCCAGCAGTGAAGCAGGGGGCGATGAAAAACTGTTTTTT.

In this sample, this clone turned up a few times. This sequence joins TRBV5-1 and TRBJ2-3; 7 nucleotides agree with TRBD1. Per germline, CDR1 SGHRS and CDR2 YFSETQ. J lost 3 bases, V lost 2 bases, and 9 bases had no gene match. The CDR3 totals 16 residues. This chain's CDR3 is CASSLQGTYTTDTQYF. The CDR3 bases are TGCGCCAGCAGCTTACAGGGGACCTACACGACAGATACGCAGTATTTT.

The chain recombines TRBV30 with TRBJ1-5; 9 nucleotides match TRBD1. Per germline, CDR1 GTSNPN and CDR2 SVGIG (reference sequence). The V segment lost 2 bases and the J segment 4 bases; nucleotides outside the gene matches: 6. The CDR3 is 15 amino acids. CDR3 region: CAWSLNRGPNQPQHF. DNA of the CDR3: TGTGCCTGGAGTTTGAACAGGGGGCCAAATCAGCCCCAGCATTTT. Full variable domain (missing parts from reference TRBV30 and TRBJ1-5): SQTIHQWPATLVQPVGSPLSLECTVEGTSNPNLYWYRQAAGRGLQLLFYSVGIGQISSEVPQNLSASRPQDRQFILSSKKLLLSDSGFYLCAWSLNRGPNQPQHFGDGTRLSIL.

This clone was counted a few times. This chain connects TRBV2 to TRBJ1-2; TRBD1 aligns across 12 bases. V lost 7 bases to trimming and J lost 4 bases; unmatched junction nucleotides: 10. This CDR3 contains 16 residues. Germline V gene data show CDR1 as SNHLY and CDR2 as FYNNEI. The CDR3 protein is CASTPGQGALGYGYTF. The CDR3 DNA reads as TGTGCCAGCACCCCGGGACAGGGGGCGCTTGGCTATGGCTACACCTTC.

This clone was detected only once. The chain uses TRBV7-9 and TRBJ1-1; possibly TRBD1 for D (5 bases). This CDR3 is 13 amino acids long. V was shortened by 4 bases and J by 1 base, with 7 bases between the two germline ends. The germline gives CDR1 SEHNR, CDR2 FQNEAQ (reference sequence). The CDR3 protein is CASSSDKNTEAFF. In DNA form, the CDR3 reads TGTGCCAGCAGCTCGGACAAGAACACTGAAGCTTTCTTT.

V and J are TRBV27 and TRBJ1-5; TRBD1 matches 7 bases. The J segment lost 3 bases and the V segment lost 6 bases, leaving 5 bases of the junction unmatched. The CDR3 loop spans 14 amino acids. Germline values: CDR1 MNHEY, CDR2 SMNVEV (reference sequence). The chain's CDR3 is CASSPGQVNQPQHF. CDR3 DNA: TGTGCCAGCAGCCCCGGACAGGTCAATCAGCCCCAGCATTTT.

This clone was found once. The rearrangement links TRBV28 to TRBJ2-5; TRBD2 aligns across 12 bases. CDR3 length equals 13 residues. Germline CDR1 and CDR2: MDHEN and SYDVKM. V trimming: 3 bases; J trimming: 13 bases; junction bases outside the gene matches: 6. The CDR3 DNA is TGTGCCAGCAGTTTTACTAGCGGGGGGCGATGGTACTTC. Protein sequence: CASSFTSGGRWYF. Combining the CDR3 with reference TRBV28 and TRBJ2-5 gives the whole variable domain DVKVTQSSRYLVKRTGEKVFLECVQDMDHENMFWYRQDPGLGLRLIYFSYDVKMKEKGDIPEGYSVSREKKERFSLILESASTNQTSMYLCASSFTSGGRWYFGPGTRLLVL.

The chain joins TRBV27 to TRBJ2-1, with 9 bases matching TRBD2. Germline CDR1 reads MNHEY; CDR2 reads SMNVEV (reference sequence). CDR3 length equals 15 residues. The junction had 9 bases not matched to a gene; V was cut back by 8 bases and J by 4 bases. CDR3 amino acids: CASRRASGTYNEQFF. The CDR3 region has the DNA TGTGCCAGCCGTCGGGCTAGCGGGACATACAATGAGCAGTTCTTC.

The chain has TRBV7-9 and TRBJ1-2; tentatively, D is TRBD1 (5 bases). V was pared by 5 bases and J by 5 bases, with 12 bases between. This CDR3 region has 13 residues. Looked up from germline, CDR1 is SEHNR and CDR2 is FQNEAQ (reference sequence). The CDR3 sequence is CASSPNSGYGYTF. The CDR3, as DNA: TGTGCCAGCAGCCCCAACTCAGGGTATGGCTACACCTTC.